This is a list of T cell receptor beta chains from one sample in a study of blood T cell repertoires in COVID-19. Clones were sequenced by immunoSEQ multiplex PCR, and TCRdb holds only the in-frame ones, with some missing. The sample has a few hundred thousand clones, about 83% seen once. The sequenced sample consisted of peripheral blood. The receptors originated from a man aged 30-40 years who had recovered from COVID-19. The CDR3 runs from the conserved cysteine through the conserved F or W. A D gene is named only where the DNA matches it firmly. Some rows have no size entry. The others give once, few or many, or a class for an expanded clone.

abundance | d_gene | j_gene | v_gene | CDR3aa | CDR3nt
. | . | TRBJ1-1 | TRBV11-1 | CASSRQWGDTEAFF | TGTGCCAGCAGCCGACAGTGGGGGGACACTGAAGCTTTCTTT
once | . | TRBJ2-7 | TRBV12-3/TRBV12-4 | CASSFVRNEQYF | TGTGCCAGCAGTTTTGTGCGAAACGAGCAGTACTTC
. | . | TRBJ2-2 | TRBV12-3/TRBV12-4 | CASSYIAGELFF | TGTGCCAGCAGTTACATAGCGGGGGAGCTGTTTTTT
. | TRBD2 | TRBJ2-1 | TRBV4-2 | CASSQDSPLAGVRNEQFF | TGTGCCAGCAGCCAAGATTCCCCACTAGCGGGAGTTAGGAATGAGCAGTTCTTC
. | TRBD2 | TRBJ2-7 | TRBV4-2 | CASSQDLLAGSYEQYF | TGTGCCAGCAGCCAAGATCTCCTAGCGGGGAGCTACGAGCAGTACTTC
. | . | TRBJ1-4 | TRBV5-1 | CASTLVGGGTNEKLFF | TGCGCCAGCACCCTCGTGGGGGGTGGAACTAATGAAAAACTGTTTTTT
. | . | TRBJ1-1 | TRBV6-5 | CASSPPGNTEAFF | TGTGCCAGCAGTCCCCCAGGTAACACTGAAGCTTTCTTT
. | TRBD2 | TRBJ2-3 | TRBV5-1 | CASSLASGGASDTQYF | TGCGCCAGCAGCTTGGCTAGCGGGGGGGCCTCCGATACGCAGTATTTT
. | . | TRBJ1-1 | TRBV6-2/TRBV6-3 | CASSYVQGWNTEAFF | TGTGCCAGCAGTTACGTTCAGGGCTGGAACACTGAAGCTTTCTTT
. | . | TRBJ1-2 | TRBV5-1 | CASRDVRTYYGYTF | TGCGCCAGCAGAGATGTCCGGACTTACTATGGCTACACCTTC
once | . | TRBJ2-7 | TRBV7-9 | CASRPSGSYEQYF | TGTGCCAGCAGGCCTTCGGGCTCCTACGAGCAGTACTTC
. | TRBD2 | TRBJ2-4 | TRBV7-9 | CASSTGLAGGIQYF | TGTGCCAGCAGCACAGGACTAGCGGGTGGGATTCAGTACTTC
. | . | TRBJ1-1 | TRBV12-5 | CASGLFTRGLISDSTEAFF | TGTGCTAGTGGTTTGTTCACTCGGGGACTTATCAGCGATAGTACTGAAGCTTTCTTT
once | TRBD1 | TRBJ1-6 | TRBV7-4 | CASSQIPRQGLNSPLHF | TGTGCCAGCAGCCAAATCCCGAGACAGGGCCTTAATTCACCCCTCCACTTT
. | TRBD2 | TRBJ2-2 | TRBV19 | CASSISGGLNTGELFF | TGTGCCAGTAGTATTAGCGGGGGGCTGAACACCGGGGAGCTGTTTTTT
. | . | TRBJ1-5 | TRBV9 | CASSRWAGSNQPQHF | TGTGCCAGCAGTAGATGGGCGGGCAGCAATCAGCCCCAGCATTTT
. | . | TRBJ1-1 | TRBV14 | CASSQVGGKGSAFF | TGTGCCAGCAGCCAAGTCGGAGGCAAGGGATCAGCTTTCTTT
. | TRBD1 | TRBJ2-1 | TRBV14 | CASSSWTGHYNEQFF | TGTGCCAGCAGCTCATGGACAGGCCACTACAATGAGCAGTTCTTC
once | . | TRBJ1-6 | TRBV19 | CASSTGRGNSPLHF | TGTGCCAGTAGTACCGGCAGGGGAAATTCACCCCTCCACTTT
. | . | TRBJ2-3 | TRBV6-5 | CASSYSVTSTDTQYF | TGTGCCAGCAGTTACTCCGTGACTAGCACAGATACGCAGTATTTT
. | TRBD1 | TRBJ2-6 | TRBV4-1 | CASTPGTGAGANVLTF | TGCGCCAGCACCCCCGGGACAGGGGCTGGGGCCAACGTCCTGACTTTC
. | TRBD2 | TRBJ2-1 | TRBV7-9 | CASSSSGGALDEQFF | TGTGCCAGCAGCTCCAGCGGGGGGGCCCTCGATGAGCAGTTCTTC
. | TRBD2 | TRBJ2-3 | TRBV4-1 | CASSQEGGPDTQYF | TGCGCCAGCAGCCAAGAGGGAGGGCCAGATACGCAGTATTTT
. | TRBD1 | TRBJ2-3 | TRBV28 | CVVFRGPTDTQYF | TGTGTCGTCTTCAGGGGGCCGACAGATACGCAGTATTTT
. | TRBD2 | TRBJ2-1 | TRBV7-6 | CASSETSGRNEQFF | TGTGCCAGCAGCGAGACTAGCGGGCGAAATGAGCAGTTCTTC
few | . | TRBJ2-7 | TRBV6-5 | CASIMGTGLIYEQYF | TGTGCCAGCATAATGGGAACAGGCCTAATCTACGAGCAGTACTTC
. | TRBD1 | TRBJ2-2 | TRBV19 | CASSIQGANTGELFF | TGTGCCAGTAGTATCCAGGGGGCCAACACCGGGGAGCTGTTTTTT
few | . | TRBJ2-7 | TRBV7-9 | CASSPDGGEQYF | TGTGCCAGCAGCCCCGACGGAGGGGAGCAGTACTTC
. | TRBD1 | TRBJ2-3 | TRBV18 | CASSPPDRWDTQYF | TGTGCCAGCTCCCCGCCGGACAGGTGGGATACGCAGTATTTT
. | . | TRBJ2-1 | TRBV14 | CASSQVAAYNEQFF | TGTGCCAGCAGCCAAGTAGCGGCCTACAATGAGCAGTTCTTC
once | . | TRBJ2-2 | TRBV7-8 | CASSSRAGGGANTGELFF | TGTGCCAGCAGCTCTCGGGCGGGCGGGGGCGCGAACACCGGGGAGCTGTTTTTT
. | TRBD1 | TRBJ1-3 | TRBV27 | CASSYPDRGGPSSGNTIYF | TGTGCCAGCAGTTACCCGGACAGGGGGGGCCCGAGCTCTGGAAACACCATATATTTT
once | TRBD1 | TRBJ1-2 | TRBV5-1 | CASSLTGQRKTNYGYTF | TGCGCCAGCAGCCTGACGGGACAGAGAAAAACTAACTATGGCTACACCTTC
. | . | TRBJ1-1 | TRBV29-1 | CSVEETENTEAFF | TGCAGCGTTGAAGAGACAGAGAACACTGAAGCTTTCTTT
. | TRBD2 | TRBJ2-3 | TRBV11-2 | CASSLKRGTSVADTQYF | TGTGCCAGCAGCTTAAAGAGAGGGACTAGTGTAGCAGATACGCAGTATTTT